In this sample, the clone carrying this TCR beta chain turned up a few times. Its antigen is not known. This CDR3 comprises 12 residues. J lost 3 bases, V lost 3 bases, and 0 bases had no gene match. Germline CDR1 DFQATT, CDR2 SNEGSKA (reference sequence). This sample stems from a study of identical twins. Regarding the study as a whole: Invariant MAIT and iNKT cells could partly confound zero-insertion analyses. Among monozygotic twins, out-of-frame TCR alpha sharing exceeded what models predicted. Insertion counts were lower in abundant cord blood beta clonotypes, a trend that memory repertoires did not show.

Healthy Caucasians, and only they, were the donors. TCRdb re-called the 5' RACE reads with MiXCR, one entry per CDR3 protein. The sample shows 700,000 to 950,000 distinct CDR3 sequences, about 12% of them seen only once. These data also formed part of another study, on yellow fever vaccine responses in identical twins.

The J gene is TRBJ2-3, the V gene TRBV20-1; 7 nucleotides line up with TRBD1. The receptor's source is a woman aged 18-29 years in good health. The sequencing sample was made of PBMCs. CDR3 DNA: TGCAGTGCTAGGACAGGGACAGATACGCAGTATTTT. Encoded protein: CSARTGTDTQYF.